Below, 25 T cell receptor beta chains from the same sample are listed, as sequenced in a study of read filtering for tumor transcriptome and immune sequencing (dated by TCRdb to 2018 to 2020). The sequencing machine was an Illumina HiSeq 4000. The Immunoverse kit was used to build TCR libraries from 400 ng RNA, with molecular barcoded adaptors covering alpha/delta and beta/gamma chains. TCRdb's own reprocessing of the public reads used fastp at Q25 and MiXCR and kept productive beta chains. Identical CDR3 protein sequences are pooled into one entry, listed with their most common genes and DNA. The sample yields 94,000 or so distinct CDR3 sequences; approximately 13% were counted once. Around 14% of the sample is held by the ten biggest clonotypes. The specimen sequenced was a population of CD138-negative cells sorted from bone marrow. The label giving this sample's cell subset or site can be read as: bone marrow mononuclear cells depleted of CD138+ plasma/myeloma cells by negative magnetic selection. All receptors derive from a donor older than 35 with multiple myeloma.

Comment on this clonotype: With a much larger clone just one base away, this may be a read error. This sequence joins TRBV28 and TRBJ2-7, with D perhaps matching TRBD1 or TRBD2 (5 bases each). Germline V CDR1 and CDR2: MDHEN, SYDVKM. CDR3 size: 15 residues. V was trimmed by 11 bases and J by 5 bases, leaving 25 bases between them. The CDR3 DNA reads as TGTGCCTGCACTCTACGGCCGGGGACGGGTCACGAGCAGTACTTC. Translated: CACTLRPGTGHEQYF.

This clonotype was counted at least ten times. This chain links TRBV6-6 with TRBJ1-5; the D is unclear. This CDR3 has 13 amino acids. The germline V gene has CDR1 MNHNY and CDR2 SVGAGI (reference sequence). Between the trimmed V and J ends, which lost 7 bases and 6 bases, there was a span of 13 bases. Here the CDR3 reads CASTPPQRQPQHF. The DNA for the CDR3 is TGTGCCAGCACCCCTCCGCAGCGTCAGCCCCAGCATTTT.

This clonotype was detected ten times or more. V gene TRBV5-1 combines with J gene TRBJ2-3, with TRBD2 matching 7 bases. The CDR3 has 14 amino acids. Germline CDR1 is SGHRS and CDR2 is YFSETQ. V lost 0 bases and J lost 6; bases outside the gene matches: 4. The CDR3 DNA reads as TGCGCCAGCAGCTTGGCGGCGGGAGCCGATACGCAGTATTTT. Amino acid sequence: CASSLAAGADTQYF.

The sample holds many counts of this clonotype. This sequence joins TRBV5-1 and TRBJ1-1, with D tentatively TRBD1 (5 bases). V was pared by 1 base and J by 6 bases, with 10 bases between. The germline V gene encodes CDR1 SGHRS and CDR2 YFSETQ. The CDR3 extends over 13 amino acids. CDR3 sequence: CASSLSGIAEAFF. CDR3 DNA sequence: TGCGCCAGCAGCTTGTCAGGGATCGCTGAAGCTTTCTTT.

There are many counts of this clonotype. The CDR3 DNA follows: TGTGCCAGCAGGCTCACCACTGAAGCTTTCTTT. Translation gives CASRLTTEAFF. This rearrangement joins TRBV28 to TRBJ1-1; no clear D. The germline gives CDR1 MDHEN, CDR2 SYDVKM. The CDR3 spans 11 residues. Trimming left V 6 bases short and J 4 bases short, with 6 bases between.

This clonotype was seen a few times. This may come from a read error, since a much larger clone is one base off. The chain joins TRBV6-2 or TRBV6-3 to TRBJ2-7, with TRBD2 matching over 11 bases. CDR3 size: 16 residues. Germline CDR1 is MNHEY and CDR2 is SVGEGT. The CDR3 here is CASRIRTSGLSYEQHF. DNA of the CDR3: TGTGCCAGCAGGATTAGGACTAGCGGGTTATCCTACGAGCAGCACTTC.

At least ten counts were recorded for this clonotype. At one of its ends the junction is not consistent with the germline gene, which may arise from a read error. This chain joins TRBV7-2 and TRBJ2-7; 7 bases are a match to TRBD1. This CDR3 has 15 residues. Germline V CDR1 and CDR2: SGHTA, FQGNSA. CDR3 sequence reads: CASSFRDSISYEQYF. CDR3 DNA sequence: TGTGCCAGCAGCTTCAGGGACAGCATCTCCTACGAGCAGTACTTT.

At least ten counts were recorded for this clonotype. V gene TRBV10-3 combines with J gene TRBJ2-7, with 7 bases lining up with TRBD1. The germline gives CDR1 ENHRY, CDR2 SYGVKD. This CDR3 contains 11 residues. The ends lost 9 bases at V and 6 bases at J; junction bases unmatched: 5. The CDR3 DNA reads as TGTGCCATGGGACAGCTGAGCGAGCAGTACTTC. Translation: CAMGQLSEQYF.

This clonotype was counted ten times or more. The chain couples TRBV28 to TRBJ2-7, with D possibly TRBD1 on 5 matching bases. The CDR3 totals 12 residues. CDR1 is MDHEN, CDR2 SYDVKM, per germline. V was pared by 5 bases and J by 12 bases, with 17 bases between. The CDR3 is CASSLTLGPWYF. The CDR3 nucleotides read TGTGCCAGCAGTCTAACCCTGGGGCCCTGGTACTTC. Full variable domain (missing parts from reference TRBV28 and TRBJ2-7): DVKVTQSSRYLVKRTGEKVFLECVQDMDHENMFWYRQDPGLGLRLIYFSYDVKMKEKGDIPEGYSVSREKKERFSLILESASTNQTSMYLCASSLTLGPWYFGPGTRLTVT.

This clonotype was observed at least ten times. The chain uses TRBV28 and TRBJ2-1, with 7 bases fitting TRBD1. The length of the CDR3 is 16 residues. Germline V lookup: CDR1 MDHEN, CDR2 SYDVKM. The ends lost 6 bases at V and 1 base at J; junction bases unmatched: 9. CDR3 coding DNA: TGTGCCAGCAGACCTACCCCAGGGGGATCCTACAATGAGCAGTTCTTC. Translated, it gives CASRPTPGGSYNEQFF.

This clonotype was detected ten times or more. The chain carries TRBV6-2 or TRBV6-3 and TRBJ2-4; the match to TRBD2 covers 11 bases. Trimming removed 6 bases from V and 4 bases from J; junction bases left unmatched: 8. The germline V gene has CDR1 MNHEY and CDR2 SVGEGT. The CDR3 contains 16 residues. The CDR3 DNA follows: TGTGCCAGCAGCTCGCCGACTAGCGGGAAAAAAAACATTCAGTACTTC. It is translated as CASSSPTSGKKNIQYF.

As DNA, the CDR3 is TGTGCCAGCTCACCACCACAGCAGAGCTCCTACAATGAGCAGTTCTTC. Protein sequence: CASSPPQQSSYNEQFF. This chain uses TRBV18 with TRBJ2-1; D remains unclear. CDR3 length equals 16 residues. Germline CDR1 reads KGHSH; CDR2 reads LQKENI. V was clipped by 0 bases and J by 0 bases, with 9 bases between them.

This clonotype showed up many times. The gene calls are TRBV27 and TRBJ2-2; 12 nucleotides match TRBD2. The germline gives CDR1 MNHEY, CDR2 SMNVEV (reference sequence). V lost 6 bases and J lost 4; bases outside the gene matches: 0. The CDR3 is 14 amino acids. The CDR3 reads CASRLAGGTGELFF. The CDR3 DNA sequence: TGTGCCAGCAGACTAGCGGGGGGCACCGGGGAGCTGTTTTTT.

This clonotype was observed at least ten times. J is TRBJ2-5 and V is TRBV6-1, with D perhaps matching TRBD1 or TRBD2 (5 bases each). This CDR3 has 15 amino acids. Trimming stripped 3 bases from V and 7 bases from J, with 18 bases between. Per germline, CDR1 MNHNS and CDR2 SASEGT. Here the CDR3 reads CASSEGTGPEGTQYF. As DNA, the CDR3 is TGTGCCAGCAGTGAGGGGACGGGCCCCGAGGGGACCCAGTACTTC.

Many counts were recorded for this clonotype. J is TRBJ2-1 and V is TRBV12-5, with a tentative D call TRBD1 (5 bases). With 3 bases removed from V and 10 bases from J, the gap between germline ends came to 10 bases. The CDR3 length is 12 residues. Germline V CDR1 and CDR2: LGHNT, FRNRAP. CDR3 residues: CASGFQGFEQFF. The CDR3, as DNA: TGTGCTAGTGGTTTCCAGGGATTCGAGCAGTTCTTC.

This clonotype has a handful of counts. A far larger clone is just one base off, so this is likely a read error. The CDR3 end shows no conserved phenylalanine or tryptophan, and so a read error is likely. This chain uses TRBV11-2 with TRBJ2-1; 9 bases are shared with TRBD2. The length of the CDR3 is 15 residues. Trimming cost V 3 bases and J 4 bases; bases outside gene matches: 4. The germline CDR1 and CDR2 sequences are SGHAT and FQNNGV. The CDR3 loop reads CASSLGLAGYNEQFL. DNA for the CDR3: TGTGCCAGCAGCTTGGGTCTAGCGGGATACAATGAGCAGTTCCTC.

With regard to this clonotype: A much larger clone lies one base from this, so it may be a read error. The chain couples TRBV11-2 to TRBJ2-7; 7 positions agree with TRBD2. CDR3 size: 13 residues. Germline-derived CDR1 and CDR2 are SGHAT and FQNNGV. Here the CDR3 DNA reads TGTGCCAGCAGCTTTTCGGGGGACTACGAGCGGTACTTC. Amino acid sequence: CASSFSGDYERYF.

The table lists this clonotype with a few counts. This chain's CDR3 is CASSAADTQYF. The DNA of the CDR3 is TGCGCCAGCAGCGCGGCAGATACGCAGTATTTT. This chain connects TRBV5-1 to TRBJ2-3; D not certain. Germline loops: CDR1 SGHRS, CDR2 YFSETQ. The CDR3 runs 11 residues. Trimming cost V 4 bases and J 4 bases, with 4 bases left between them.

This chain links TRBV4-1 with TRBJ2-7; tentatively, D is TRBD1 (6 bases). The CDR3 runs 14 residues. V shed 1 base and J shed 6 bases, with 13 bases lying between them. Germline assignment: CDR1 MGHRA and CDR2 YSYEKL. The CDR3 reads CASSQVTGKGEQYF. CDR3 nucleotide sequence: TGCGCCAGCAGCCAAGTTACAGGGAAAGGCGAGCAGTACTTC.

This clonotype was detected many times. This chain joins TRBV28 and TRBJ2-3; D not certain. CDR3 size: 16 residues. Germline V gene lookup returns CDR1 MDHEN and CDR2 SYDVKM. V dropped 6 bases and J dropped 5 bases, with 21 bases sitting between them. The CDR3 nucleotides read TGTGCCAGCAGCGCCGTCCGAAGCTCCCGTGGAGATACGCAGTATTTT. It is translated as CASSAVRSSRGDTQYF.

This clonotype appeared many times. The V and J genes are TRBV28 and TRBJ2-3; 9 bases match TRBD1. The CDR3 is 13 amino acids. CDR1 is MDHEN, CDR2 SYDVKM, per germline. The junction had 1 base not matched to a gene; V was cut back by 4 bases and J by 5 bases. The CDR3 protein is CASSSGQGDTQYF. CDR3 DNA: TGTGCCAGCAGTTCGGGACAGGGAGATACGCAGTATTTT.

The V gene is TRBV5-1, the J gene TRBJ2-2, with D hard to call. V lost 4 bases, J lost 4 bases, and 14 bases lay in between. Germline CDR1 and CDR2: SGHRS and YFSETQ. This CDR3 contains 15 residues. The CDR3 reads CASSIGSPSTGELFF. For the CDR3, the DNA is TGCGCCAGCAGCATCGGTAGTCCGAGCACCGGGGAGCTGTTTTTT.

V usage is TRBV5-1 and J usage is TRBJ2-3, with TRBD1 identical over 8 bases. Per the germline V gene, CDR1 is SGHRS and CDR2 is YFSETQ. The junction had 6 bases not matched to a gene; V was cut back by 1 base and J by 5 bases. The CDR3 covers 15 residues. This CDR3 is CASSLSTGGRDTQYF. The CDR3 DNA reads TGCGCCAGCAGCTTGTCCACAGGGGGAAGAGATACGCAGTATTTT.

In its sample, this clonotype was seen many times. The V and J genes are TRBV5-1 and TRBJ1-1; D unclear. Germline assignment: CDR1 SGHRS and CDR2 YFSETQ. Deletions cut 0 bases from V and 8 bases from J, with 11 bases between. The CDR3 has 13 residues. In nucleotides, the CDR3 is TGCGCCAGCAGCTTGGATGTCAGGCAGGAAGCTTTCTTT. This gives the protein CASSLDVRQEAFF. Using reference TRBV5-1 and TRBJ1-1 for the parts outside the CDR3, the full variable domain is KAGVTQTPRYLIKTRGQQVTLSCSPISGHRSVSWYQQTPGQGLQFLFEYFSETQRNKGNFPGRFSGRQFSNSRSEMNVSTLELGDSALYLCASSLDVRQEAFFGQGTRLTVV.

This chain links TRBV10-3 with TRBJ1-2, with unresolved D. The germline CDR1 and CDR2 sequences are ENHRY and SYGVKD. V was shortened by 11 bases and J by 6 bases, with 16 bases between the two germline ends. The CDR3 has 12 amino acids. Written as DNA, the CDR3 is TGTGCCCTTCGGGGTCAGAACGATGGCTACACCTTC. This translates into CALRGQNDGYTF.